Described below is a single T cell receptor beta chain sequence and its context. This clonotype was detected ten times or more. Its antigen remains unidentified. No base-level quality is on record; no much larger clone is a single base apart. Genomic DNA served as template for TCR beta VDJ combination and CDR3 sequence profiling. An Illumina HiSeq 2000 was used for TCR repertoire sequencing. The paper's processing steps were these. TRBV/TRBJ rearrangement plots, CDR3 size and DJ length profiles, and Simpson's diversity index were used to evaluate the repertoires. The immunodominant clone was defined as the most abundant DNA sequence in deep sequencing data. CDR3 amino acid sequences were checked for sharing between subjects and were compared against published repertoires and the VDJdb database. Through fastp at Q25 and MiXCR, TCRdb rebuilt clones from the public reads, retaining in-frame beta chains. Merged by CDR3 protein, the rows form single entries marked with the most common genes and DNA. TCRdb's processing, not the authors', yielded these V and J calls. This sample has about 400,000 distinct CDR3 sequences in its table, and 55% to 70% of those were observed once. The leading ten clones occupy 4% of the sample.

The data derive from a study of CD8+CD57+ T cells in acquired aplastic anemia listed by TCRdb under 2018. Describing the broader study: Extracted DNA from sorted CD4+ and CD8+ cells averaged around 2.9 ug, ranging from roughly 0.19 to 27.4 ug. For healthy donor samples, the average read count was about 9.9 million for CD4+ cells and approximately 11 million for CD8+ cells. Results the study describes overall, beyond this receptor: Patients and healthy controls showed no significant difference in CD8+ Simpson's diversity (P=0.060). Although 25 to 30 CD8+ CDR3 sequences were shared by patients and controls, these sequences appeared highly expressed in patients and within the immunodominant clones of patients.

In this study, sorted CD4+ and CD8+ T cells from the blood of healthy subjects and of severe aplastic anemia patients had their TCR repertoires deep-sequenced. Ficoll-Paque density gradient centrifugation was used to isolate peripheral blood mononuclear cells. Before DNA was extracted, CD4+ and CD8+ T cells were sorted using either FACS or magnetic beads. V lost 9 bases and J lost 4 bases; the stretch between them is 15 bases long. The cysteine opens and the phenylalanine closes a CDR3 of 13 amino acids. Only the CDR3 region is kept as DNA, spanning 39 bases read in frame from base 1. This clonotype was sampled from a human donor in good health, serving as a control. The sequence joins TRBV12-3 or TRBV12-4 to TRBJ1-1; the best D guess is TRBD1, with 6 bases matching. Sequencing was carried out using sorted CD4+, CD8+, or CD8+CD57+ T cells (not recorded which) from PBMCs. The DNA sequence is given as TGTGCCAGTCAGGGGATTAGGAGCACTGAAGCTTTCTTT. This encodes CASQGIRSTEAFF.